This T cell receptor beta chain was sequenced in a study of graft-versus-host responses after intestinal transplantation. Study as a whole: Grafts were multivisceral, liver-intestinal, or isolated intestinal. Each patient got anti-thymocyte globulin induction, then tacrolimus and steroids for two to four years. Whole-study findings and limits: Some GvH clones appeared in ileal mucosa or blood before recipient bone marrow. Maximum circulating GvH clone levels tracked with early post-transplant HvG decreases.

V gave up 5 bases and J gave up 2 bases; unmatched junction bases: 8. The CDR3 consists of 17 residues. In germline, CDR1 is SEHNR, CDR2 FQNEAQ (reference sequence). Sequencing was performed with immunoSEQ multiplex PCR; in TCRdb, only in-frame clones are kept and a portion is missing. In the table there are roughly 100,000 clones, roughly nine tenths of which are singletons. As for this clone: The antigen is undetermined.

This specimen consisted of unstimulated CD4+ T cells sorted from spleen or lymph node cells, obtained before intestinal transplant. The chain uses TRBV7-9 and TRBJ2-6; 8 nucleotides match TRBD2. This sequence was found in a human donor who received an intestinal transplant. The CDR3 DNA sequence: TGTGCCAGCAGCCCGTCCGGGGGGGGACCTGGGGCCAACGTCCTGACTTTC. Its protein is CASSPSGGGPGANVLTF.